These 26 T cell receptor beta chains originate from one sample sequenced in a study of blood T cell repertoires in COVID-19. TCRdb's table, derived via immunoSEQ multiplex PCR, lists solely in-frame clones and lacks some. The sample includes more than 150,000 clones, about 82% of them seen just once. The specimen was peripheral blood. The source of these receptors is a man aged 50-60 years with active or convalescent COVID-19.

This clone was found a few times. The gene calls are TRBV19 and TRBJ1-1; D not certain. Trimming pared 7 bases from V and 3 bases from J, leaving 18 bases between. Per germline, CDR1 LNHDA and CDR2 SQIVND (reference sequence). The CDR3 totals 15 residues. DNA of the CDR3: TGTGCCAGTACTCCTACTTATGTTCCCGACACTGAAGCTTTCTTT. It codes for CASTPTYVPDTEAFF.

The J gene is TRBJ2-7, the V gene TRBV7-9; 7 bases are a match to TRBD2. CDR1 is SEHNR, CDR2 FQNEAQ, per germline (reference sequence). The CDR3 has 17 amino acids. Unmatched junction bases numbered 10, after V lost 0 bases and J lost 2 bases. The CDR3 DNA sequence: TGTGCCAGCAGCTTAGCGGGAGGGCAGCGACCCGCCTACGAGCAGTACTTC. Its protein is CASSLAGGQRPAYEQYF.

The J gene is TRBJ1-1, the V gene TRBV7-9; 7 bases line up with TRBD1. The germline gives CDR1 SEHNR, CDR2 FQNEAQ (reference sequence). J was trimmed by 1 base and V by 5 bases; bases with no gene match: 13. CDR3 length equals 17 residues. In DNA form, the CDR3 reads TGTGCCAGCAGCGACCATTCAGGGGGTAGGAGGAACACTGAAGCTTTCTTT. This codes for CASSDHSGGRRNTEAFF.

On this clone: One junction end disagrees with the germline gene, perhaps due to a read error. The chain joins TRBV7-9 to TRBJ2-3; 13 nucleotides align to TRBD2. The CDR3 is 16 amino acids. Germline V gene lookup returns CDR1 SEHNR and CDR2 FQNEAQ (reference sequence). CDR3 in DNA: TGTGCCAGCAGCCAAAGGACTAGCGGGAGCATAGATACGCAGTATTTT. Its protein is CASSQRTSGSIDTQYF.

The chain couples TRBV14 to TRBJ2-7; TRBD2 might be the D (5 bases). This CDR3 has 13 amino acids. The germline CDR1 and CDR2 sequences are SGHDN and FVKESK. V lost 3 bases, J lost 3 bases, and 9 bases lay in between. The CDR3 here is CASSHDYFYEQYF. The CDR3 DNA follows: TGTGCCAGCAGCCACGACTATTTCTACGAGCAGTACTTC.

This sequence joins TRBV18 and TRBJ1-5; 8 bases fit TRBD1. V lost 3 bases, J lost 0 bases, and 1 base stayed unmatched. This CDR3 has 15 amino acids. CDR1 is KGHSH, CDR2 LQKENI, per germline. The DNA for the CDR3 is TGTGCCAGCTCACCGGGACAGGATAGCAATCAGCCCCAGCATTTT. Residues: CASSPGQDSNQPQHF.

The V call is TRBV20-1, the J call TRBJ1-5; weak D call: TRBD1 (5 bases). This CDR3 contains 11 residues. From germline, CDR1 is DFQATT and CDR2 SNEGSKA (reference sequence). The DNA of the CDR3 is TGCAGGGGGGAGGCTGGGGATTTGTCGCATTTT. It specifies CRGEAGDLSHF.

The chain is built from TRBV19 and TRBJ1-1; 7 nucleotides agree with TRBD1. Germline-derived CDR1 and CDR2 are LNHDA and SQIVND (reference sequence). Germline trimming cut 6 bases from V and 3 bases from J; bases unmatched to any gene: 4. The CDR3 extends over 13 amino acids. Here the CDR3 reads CASRGTVHTEAFF. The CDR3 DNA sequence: TGTGCCAGTAGGGGGACAGTCCACACTGAAGCTTTCTTT. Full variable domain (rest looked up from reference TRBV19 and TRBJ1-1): DGGITQSPKYLFRKEGQNVTLSCEQNLNHDAMYWYRQDPGQGLRLIYYSQIVNDFQKGDIAEGYSVSREKKESFPLTVTSAQKNPTAFYLCASRGTVHTEAFFGQGTRLTVV.

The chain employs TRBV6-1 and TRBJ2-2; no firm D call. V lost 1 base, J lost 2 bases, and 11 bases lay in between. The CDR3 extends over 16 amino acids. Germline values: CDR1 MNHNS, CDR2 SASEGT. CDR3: CASSEGSAINTGELFF. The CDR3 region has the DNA TGTGCCAGCAGTGAAGGGAGCGCTATTAACACCGGGGAGCTGTTTTTT.

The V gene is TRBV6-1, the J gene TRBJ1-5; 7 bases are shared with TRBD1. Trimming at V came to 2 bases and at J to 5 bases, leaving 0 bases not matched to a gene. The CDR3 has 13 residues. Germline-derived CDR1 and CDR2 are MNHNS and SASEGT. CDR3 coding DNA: TGTGCCAGCAGTGAACAGGGGGATCAGCCCCAGCATTTT. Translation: CASSEQGDQPQHF.

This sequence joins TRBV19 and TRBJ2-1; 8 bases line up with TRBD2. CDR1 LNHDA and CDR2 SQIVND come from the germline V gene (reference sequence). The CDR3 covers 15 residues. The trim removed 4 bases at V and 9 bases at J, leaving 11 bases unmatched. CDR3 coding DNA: TGTGCCAGTAGTACCCGGGGAAGCGGGGGCTTTGAGCAGTTCTTC. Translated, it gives CASSTRGSGGFEQFF.

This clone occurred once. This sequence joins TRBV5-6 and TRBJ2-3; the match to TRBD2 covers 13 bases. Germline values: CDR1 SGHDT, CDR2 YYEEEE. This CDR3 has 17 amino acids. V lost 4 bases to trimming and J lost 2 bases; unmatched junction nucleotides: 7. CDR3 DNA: TGTGCCAGCAGCCACCAACTAGCGGGGGGGGTCACAGATACGCAGTATTTT. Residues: CASSHQLAGGVTDTQYF.

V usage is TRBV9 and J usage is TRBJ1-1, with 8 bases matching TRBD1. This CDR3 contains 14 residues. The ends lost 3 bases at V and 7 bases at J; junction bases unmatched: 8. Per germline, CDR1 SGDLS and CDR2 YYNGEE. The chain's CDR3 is CASSEVPQGVEAFF. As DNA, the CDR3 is TGTGCCAGCAGCGAGGTCCCACAGGGGGTTGAAGCTTTCTTT.

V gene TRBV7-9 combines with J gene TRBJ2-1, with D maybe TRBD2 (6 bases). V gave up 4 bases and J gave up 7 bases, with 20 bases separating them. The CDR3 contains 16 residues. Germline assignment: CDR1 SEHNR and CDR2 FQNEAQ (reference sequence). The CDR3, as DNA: TGTGCCAGCAGCTCGGAACTAGCTACGACTATGAATGAGCAGTTCTTC. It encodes CASSSELATTMNEQFF.

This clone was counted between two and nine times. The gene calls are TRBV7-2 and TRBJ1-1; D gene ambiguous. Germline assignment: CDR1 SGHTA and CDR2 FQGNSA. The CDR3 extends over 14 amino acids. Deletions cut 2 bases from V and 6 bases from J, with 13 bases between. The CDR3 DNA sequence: TGTGCCAGCAGCTTATGGTACAGTGCCGCTGAAGCTTTCTTT. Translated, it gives CASSLWYSAAEAFF. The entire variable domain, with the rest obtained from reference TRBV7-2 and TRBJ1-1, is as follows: GAGVSQSPSNKVTEKGKDVELRCDPISGHTALYWYRQSLGQGLEFLIYFQGNSAPDKSGLPSDRFSAERTGGSVSTLTIQRTQQEDSAVYLCASSLWYSAAEAFFGQGTRLTVV.

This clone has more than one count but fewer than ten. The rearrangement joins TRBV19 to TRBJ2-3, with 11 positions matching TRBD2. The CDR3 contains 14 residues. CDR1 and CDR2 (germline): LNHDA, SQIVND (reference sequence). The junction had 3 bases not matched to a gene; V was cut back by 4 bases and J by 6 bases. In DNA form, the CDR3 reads TGTGCCAGTAGTACTAGCGGGGGGCAGGATACGCAGTATTTT. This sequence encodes CASSTSGGQDTQYF.

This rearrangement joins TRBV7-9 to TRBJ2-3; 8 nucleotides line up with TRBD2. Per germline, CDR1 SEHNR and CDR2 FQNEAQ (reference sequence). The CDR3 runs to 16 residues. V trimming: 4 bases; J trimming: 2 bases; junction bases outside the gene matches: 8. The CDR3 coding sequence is TGTGCCAGCAGCTCCGGACTAGCTCCCGCCACAGATACGCAGTATTTT. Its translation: CASSSGLAPATDTQYF.

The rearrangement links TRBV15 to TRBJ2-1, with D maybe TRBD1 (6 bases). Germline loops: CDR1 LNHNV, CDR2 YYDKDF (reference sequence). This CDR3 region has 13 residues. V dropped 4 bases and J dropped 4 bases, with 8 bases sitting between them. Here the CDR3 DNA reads TGTGCCACCAGCACCAGGGGATACAATGAGCAGTTCTTC. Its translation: CATSTRGYNEQFF. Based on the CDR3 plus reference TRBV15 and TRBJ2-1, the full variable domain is DAMVIQNPRYQVTQFGKPVTLSCSQTLNHNVMYWYQQKSSQAPKLLFHYYDKDFNNEADTPDNFQSRRPNTSFCFLDIRSPGLGDTAMYLCATSTRGYNEQFFGPGTRLTVL.

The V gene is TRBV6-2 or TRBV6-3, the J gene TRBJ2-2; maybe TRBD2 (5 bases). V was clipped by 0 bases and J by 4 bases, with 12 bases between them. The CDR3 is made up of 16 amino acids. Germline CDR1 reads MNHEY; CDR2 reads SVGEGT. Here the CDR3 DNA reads TGTGCCAGCAGTTACTCGAGGGCGTCGAGCACCGGGGAGCTGTTTTTT. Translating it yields CASSYSRASSTGELFF.

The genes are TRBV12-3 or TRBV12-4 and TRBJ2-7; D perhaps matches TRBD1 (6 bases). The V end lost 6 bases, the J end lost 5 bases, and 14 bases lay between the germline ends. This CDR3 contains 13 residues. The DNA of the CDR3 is TGTGCCAGCAGGATAACAGGGTTGGACGAGCAGTACTTC. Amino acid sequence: CASRITGLDEQYF.

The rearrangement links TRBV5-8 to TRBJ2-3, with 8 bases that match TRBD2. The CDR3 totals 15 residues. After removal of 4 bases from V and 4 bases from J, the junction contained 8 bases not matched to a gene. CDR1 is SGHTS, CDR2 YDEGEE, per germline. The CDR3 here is CASSLSGSGSDTQYF. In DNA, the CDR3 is TGTGCCAGCAGCCTAAGCGGGAGTGGCTCAGATACGCAGTATTTT. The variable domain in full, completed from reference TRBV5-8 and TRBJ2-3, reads EAGVTQSPTHLIKTRGQQATLRCSPISGHTSVYWYQQALGLGLQFLLWYDEGEERNRGNFPPRFSGRQFPNYSSELNVNALELEDSALYLCASSLSGSGSDTQYFGPGTRLTVL.

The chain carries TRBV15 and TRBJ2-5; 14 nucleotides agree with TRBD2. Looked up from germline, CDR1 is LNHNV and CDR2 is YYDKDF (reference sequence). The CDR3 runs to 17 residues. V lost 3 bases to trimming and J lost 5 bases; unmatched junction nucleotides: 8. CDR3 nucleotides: TGTGCCACCAGCAGTTCGATTGGGACTAGCGGGAGTGAGACCCAGTACTTC. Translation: CATSSSIGTSGSETQYF. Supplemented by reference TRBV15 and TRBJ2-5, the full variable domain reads DAMVIQNPRYQVTQFGKPVTLSCSQTLNHNVMYWYQQKSSQAPKLLFHYYDKDFNNEADTPDNFQSRRPNTSFCFLDIRSPGLGDTAMYLCATSSSIGTSGSETQYFGPGTRLLVL.

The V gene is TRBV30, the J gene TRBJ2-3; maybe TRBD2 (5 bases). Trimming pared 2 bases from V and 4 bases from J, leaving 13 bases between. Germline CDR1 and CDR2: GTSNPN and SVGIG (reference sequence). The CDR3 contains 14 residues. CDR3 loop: CAWSITYGADTQYF. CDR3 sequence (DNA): TGTGCCTGGAGTATAACTTACGGGGCAGATACGCAGTATTTT.

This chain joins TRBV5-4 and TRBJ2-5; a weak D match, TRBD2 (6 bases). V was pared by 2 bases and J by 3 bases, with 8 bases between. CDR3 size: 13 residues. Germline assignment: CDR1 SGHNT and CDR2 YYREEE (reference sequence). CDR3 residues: CASSLLAEETQYF. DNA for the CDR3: TGTGCCAGCAGCTTACTAGCAGAAGAGACCCAGTACTTC.

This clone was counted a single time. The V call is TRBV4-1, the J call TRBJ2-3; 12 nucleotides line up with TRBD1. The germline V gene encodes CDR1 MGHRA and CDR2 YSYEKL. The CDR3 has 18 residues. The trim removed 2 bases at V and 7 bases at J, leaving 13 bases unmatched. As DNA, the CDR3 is TGCGCCAGCAGCCAAACGCCCGGGACAGGGGGCTTAAGATATACGCAGTATTTT. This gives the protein CASSQTPGTGGLRYTQYF.

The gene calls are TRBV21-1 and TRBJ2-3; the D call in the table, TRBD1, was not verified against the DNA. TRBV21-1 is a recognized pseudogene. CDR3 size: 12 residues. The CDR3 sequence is CASHTLTDTQYF. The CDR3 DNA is TGTGCCAGCCACACCCTCACAGATACGCAGTATTTT.